The entry below gives a single TCR beta chain sequence along with its context. Antigen specificity is unknown. This specimen comes from a study of identical twins. Notes on the study in general: High-abundance cord blood beta clonotypes had fewer insertions; memory repertoires showed none.

Using its own MiXCR run on the 5' RACE reads, TCRdb lists one record per CDR3 protein. The data hold approximately 680,000 distinct CDR3 sequences, with 7% to 7.5% observed a single time. These records were also assigned to another study, of yellow fever vaccine responses in identical twins. From that report: Among the twins, the vaccine T cell response reportedly seemed partly convergent and partly personalized.

The sequenced sample consisted of PBMCs. The clonotype comes from a woman aged 18 to 35 in good health.

CDR3 DNA: TGTGCCTCCTCCGACCGGGACAGAGAGTACGAAAAACTGTTTTTT. It yields the protein CASSDRDREYEKLFF. The chain joins TRBV3-1 to TRBJ1-4; 7 nucleotides line up with TRBD1. V was pared by 11 bases and J by 8 bases, with 17 bases of the junction left unmatched. The CDR3 is 15 residues long. The germline V gene encodes CDR1 LGHDT and CDR2 YNNKEL (reference sequence).